This entry is about one T cell receptor (beta chain). Its antigen is not identified. TCRdb processed the reads anew with MiXCR; each CDR3 protein has one entry. Of more than 150,000 distinct CDR3 sequences in the sample, about 20% were seen once. CDR1 MNHNS and CDR2 SASEGT come from the germline V gene. The CDR3 runs 14 residues. Germline trimming cut 3 bases from V and 7 bases from J; bases unmatched to any gene: 4. This specimen comes from a study of T cell repertoires in cytomegalovirus infection. At the level of the study: Through public TCR beta signatures, both CMV infection and matching HLA type were indicated.

Overall study results and limits: CMV-specific HLA-C-restricted TCR beta clonotypes dominated the ex vivo response.

The chain is built from TRBV6-1 and TRBJ2-7, with 12 bases lining up with TRBD1. This receptor was identified in a human donor in good health (CMV status not recorded). Some clones in this sample may be carry-over from other donors' samples. What was sequenced was PBMCs. CDR3 in amino acids: CASSEGQGAGEQYF. CDR3 DNA sequence: TGTGCCAGCAGTGAGGGACAGGGGGCCGGAGAGCAGTACTTC.